These T cell receptor beta chains were read from a single sample in a study of control samples from healthy donors and cancer patients. Measured with immunoSEQ multiplex PCR; TCRdb has only the in-frame clones, and not every one. The sample records 120,000 or so clones, around 87% being singletons. The specimen sequenced was PBMCs. The source is an older woman with lung cancer. CDR3s include the opening cysteine and the closing phenylalanine or tryptophan. D genes are given only for firm matches. Clone size appears in some rows only: once, few, many, or a class for an expanded clone.

-,-,TRBJ2-2,TRBV9,TGTGCCAGCAGTACGGCTCCCACCGGGGAGCTGTTTTTT,CASSTAPTGELFF
-,-,TRBJ1-1,TRBV7-9,TGTGCCAGCAGCCGAGACCCAAACACTGAAGCTTTCTTT,CASSRDPNTEAFF
-,-,TRBJ1-5,TRBV19,TGTGCCAGTAGTATACCAGGGGCGAATCAGCCCCAGCATTTT,CASSIPGANQPQHF
-,few,TRBJ1-1,TRBV5-1,TGCGCCAGCAGCTTAAAAGGAACTCCTGAAGCTTTCTTT,CASSLKGTPEAFF
TRBD1,-,TRBJ2-5,TRBV24-1,TGTGCCACCAGTGATGTCGGACAGGGAAGGGAAGAGACCCAGTACTTC,CATSDVGQGREETQYF
-,-,TRBJ1-2,TRBV5-1,TGCGCCAGCAGCTCGAACCCAGGGGCCTCGATCTATGGCTACACCTTC,CASSSNPGASIYGYTF
-,-,TRBJ1-2,TRBV5-4,TGTGCCAGCAGCTTGCCCAAACCCGGGAACTATGGCTACACCTTC,CASSLPKPGNYGYTF
-,-,TRBJ2-1,TRBV5-1,TGCGCCAGCAGCTCGTCGGGTGGGAGATCCTACAATGAGCAGTTCTTC,CASSSSGGRSYNEQFF
TRBD2,-,TRBJ2-1,TRBV19,TGTGCCAGTAGTATTAGACTAGCGGCTAACAATGAGCAGTTCTTC,CASSIRLAANNEQFF
-,-,TRBJ1-4,TRBV7-9,TGTGCCAGCAGCTTACGGCCTAATGAAAAACTGTTTTTT,CASSLRPNEKLFF
TRBD2,-,TRBJ2-1,TRBV11-3,TGTGCCAGCAGCTTAGGGACCGGGACTAGCTCCAATGAGCAGTTCTTC,CASSLGTGTSSNEQFF
-,few,TRBJ2-3,TRBV28,TGTGCCAGCAGTTTATTCAGCACAGATACGCAGTATTTT,CASSLFSTDTQYF
-,-,TRBJ1-4,TRBV4-2,TGTGCCAGCAGCCAAGAAGTAGCCGCAACTAATGAAAAACTGTTTTTT,CASSQEVAATNEKLFF
-,-,TRBJ2-5,TRBV28,TGTGCCACCGAGGGGTGGGAGACCCAGTACTTC,CATEGWETQYF
TRBD1,-,TRBJ1-1,TRBV5-1,TGCGCCAGCAGCTTGGAGGGGGCCAGCGCTGAAGCTTTCTTT,CASSLEGASAEAFF
TRBD2,-,TRBJ2-1,TRBV30,TGTGCCTGGAGTGGAACTAGCGGACAGTTCTTC,CAWSGTSGQFF
-,-,TRBJ1-3,TRBV5-1,TGCGCCAGCAGCTTGGGGGAGGGCAGCTCTGGAAACACCATATATTTT,CASSLGEGSSGNTIYF
TRBD1,-,TRBJ2-1,TRBV11-3,TGTGCCAGCAGACCCCGGGACAGCGACTACAATGAGCAGTTCTTC,CASRPRDSDYNEQFF
-,-,TRBJ1-2,TRBV3-1/TRBV3-2,TGTGCCAGCAGCCAAGATGCCGGGGTCGGCTATGGCTACACCTTC,CASSQDAGVGYGYTF
-,-,TRBJ1-2,TRBV5-4,TGTGCCAGCAGCTTGGTACAGGACGGCTACACCTTC,CASSLVQDGYTF
-,-,TRBJ1-4,TRBV7-2,TGTGCCAGCAGCGGGACCGCGGGGGCACGGGAAAAACTGTTTTTT,CASSGTAGAREKLFF
TRBD1,-,TRBJ2-2,TRBV19,TGTGCCAGTAGTACTCGGGACAGGGTGACCGGGGAGCTGTTTTTT,CASSTRDRVTGELFF
-,-,TRBJ1-3,TRBV7-8,TGTGCCAGCAGCTTAGCGATATCAGGGACGTACACCATATATTTT,CASSLAISGTYTIYF
TRBD2,-,TRBJ2-3,TRBV6-2/TRBV6-3,TGTGCCAGCAGTTACCCTAGACTAGCGGGGGGTTATACTAGCACAGATACGCAGTATTTT,CASSYPRLAGGYTSTDTQYF
-,-,TRBJ2-3,TRBV7-2,TGTGCCAGCAGCTTAGCGTCACAGGGGGGGAGCACAGATACGCAGTATTTT,CASSLASQGGSTDTQYF
-,-,TRBJ1-2,TRBV19,TGTGCCAGTTTGCCGGGGACCCAGGTCCCGCCCGTCGGCTACACCTTC,CASLPGTQVPPVGYTF
-,-,TRBJ2-6,TRBV18,TGTGCCAGCTCACCCGGCTCTGGGGCCAACGTCCTGACTTTC,CASSPGSGANVLTF
TRBD1,-,TRBJ1-5,TRBV30,TGTGCCTGGAACAGGGGGCATCAGCCCCAGCATTTT,CAWNRGHQPQHF
TRBD1,medium-sized,TRBJ1-1,TRBV9,TGTGCCAGCAGCGTAGAGTGGCAGGGGGCCACTGAAGCTTTCTTT,CASSVEWQGATEAFF
TRBD1,-,TRBJ2-5,TRBV11-2,TGTGCCAGCAGCTTAGGGGACAGGGGGCGCGAGACCCAGTACTTC,CASSLGDRGRETQYF
-,-,TRBJ1-1,TRBV2,TGTGCCAGCAGTTCAGACAGGAACACTGAAACTTTCTTT,CASSSDRNTETFF
-,-,TRBJ1-6,TRBV5-1,TGCGCCAGCAGCACAACTGGGGGGATGAATTCACCCCTCCACTTT,CASSTTGGMNSPLHF
-,-,TRBJ1-1,TRBV9,TGTGCCAGCAGTTTGACAGAGATGAACACTGAAGCTTTCTTT,CASSLTEMNTEAFF
-,-,TRBJ1-2,TRBV7-9,TGTGCCAGCAGCTTAACAGGCAAGAATGGCTACACCTTC,CASSLTGKNGYTF
-,-,TRBJ2-2,TRBV4-1,TGCGCCAGCAGCCAAGACGCCGTCCCGACGCGGGAGCTGTTTTTT,CASSQDAVPTRELFF
-,-,TRBJ1-5,TRBV6-5,TGTGCCAGCAGTTTCTCAGGGTTTCTTCAGCCCCAGCATTTT,CASSFSGFLQPQHF